The 3 T cell receptor beta chains presented below share a single source sample, sequenced in a study of blood T cell repertoires in COVID-19. The method was immunoSEQ multiplex PCR; TCRdb's version includes in-frame clones alone and lacks a portion of them. Among more than 250,000 clones, around nine tenths were seen once, and the ten largest hold roughly 3%. Sequences were obtained from PBMCs or T cells enriched from blood (not recorded which). These receptors originate from a woman aged 18-30 years who had recovered from COVID-19.

The rearrangement uses TRBV6-2 or TRBV6-3 and TRBJ2-7; TRBD2 is a possible D gene (6 bases). V was shortened by 7 bases and J by 5 bases, with 18 bases between the two germline ends. The CDR3 has 14 residues. CDR1 and CDR2 (germline): MNHEY, SVGEGT. Written as DNA, the CDR3 is TGTGCCAGCACCCCGCCGGGGGTTTCCGACGAGCAGTACTTC. It encodes CASTPPGVSDEQYF.

In this sample, this clone turned up many times. The chain combines TRBV29-1 with TRBJ2-2; TRBD1 agrees at 12 bases. V lost 7 bases, J lost 7 bases, and 4 bases stayed unmatched. Germline V gives CDR1 SQVTM, CDR2 ANQGSEA. The CDR3 loop spans 13 amino acids. Here the CDR3 reads CSAGTGGVGELFF. Here the CDR3 DNA reads TGCAGCGCAGGGACAGGGGGCGTCGGGGAGCTGTTTTTT.

This chain joins TRBV4-1 and TRBJ2-1; 8 positions match TRBD2. The ends lost 1 base at V and 2 bases at J; junction bases unmatched: 4. The CDR3 is made up of 16 amino acids. CDR1 is MGHRA, CDR2 YSYEKL, per germline. The CDR3 region is CASSQGSGSPYNEQFF. The DNA of the CDR3 is TGCGCCAGCAGCCAAGGCAGCGGGAGCCCCTACAATGAGCAGTTCTTC.